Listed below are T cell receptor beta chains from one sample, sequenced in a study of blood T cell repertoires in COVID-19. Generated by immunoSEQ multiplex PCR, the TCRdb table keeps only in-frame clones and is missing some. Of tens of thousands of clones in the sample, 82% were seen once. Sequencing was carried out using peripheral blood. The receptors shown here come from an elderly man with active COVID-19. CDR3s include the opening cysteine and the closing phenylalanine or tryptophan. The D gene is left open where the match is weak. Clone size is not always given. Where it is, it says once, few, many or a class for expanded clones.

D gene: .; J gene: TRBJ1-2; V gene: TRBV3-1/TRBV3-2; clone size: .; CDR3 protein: CASSQDRGGYTF; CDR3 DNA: TGTGCCAGCAGCCAAGACAGGGGTGGCTACACCTTC
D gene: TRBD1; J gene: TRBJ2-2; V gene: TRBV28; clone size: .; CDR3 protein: CASSSGGNTGELFF; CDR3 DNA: TGTGCCAGCAGTTCAGGGGGGAACACCGGGGAGCTGTTTTTT
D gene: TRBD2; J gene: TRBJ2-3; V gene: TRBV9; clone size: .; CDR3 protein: CASSGLAGVGTDTQYF; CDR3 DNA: TGTGCCAGCAGCGGGCTAGCGGGAGTTGGTACAGATACGCAGTATTTT
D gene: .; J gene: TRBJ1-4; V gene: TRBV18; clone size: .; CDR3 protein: CASSRSKQGPNEKLFF; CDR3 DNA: TGTGCCAGCTCACGAAGTAAACAGGGTCCTAATGAAAAACTGTTTTTT
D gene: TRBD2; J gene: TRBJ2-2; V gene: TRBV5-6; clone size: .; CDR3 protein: CASSLPSGRSTGELFF; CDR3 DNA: TGTGCCAGCAGCTTGCCTAGCGGGCGAAGCACCGGGGAGCTGTTTTTT
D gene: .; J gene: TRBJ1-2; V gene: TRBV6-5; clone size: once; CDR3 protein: CASRGAYGYTF; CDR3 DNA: TGTGCCAGCAGGGGGGCCTATGGCTACACCTTC
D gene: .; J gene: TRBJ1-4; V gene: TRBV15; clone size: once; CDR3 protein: CATSRTKTGRTNEKLFF; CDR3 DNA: TGTGCCACCAGCAGAACGAAGACAGGCCGAACTAATGAAAAACTGTTTTTT
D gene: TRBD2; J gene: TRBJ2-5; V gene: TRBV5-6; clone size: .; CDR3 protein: CASSPGFKREGPETQYF; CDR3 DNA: TGTGCCAGCAGCCCCGGTTTTAAGCGGGAGGGCCCGGAGACCCAGTACTTC
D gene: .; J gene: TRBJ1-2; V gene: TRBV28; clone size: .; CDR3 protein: CASTRGYGYTF; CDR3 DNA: TGTGCCAGCACGAGGGGGTATGGCTACACCTTC
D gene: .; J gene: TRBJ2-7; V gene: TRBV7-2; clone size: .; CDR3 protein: CASSRYTGINEQYF; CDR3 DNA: TGTGCCAGCAGCCGCTATACAGGGATCAACGAGCAGTACTTC
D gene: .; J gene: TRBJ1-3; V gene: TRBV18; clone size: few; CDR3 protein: CASSPGGPYGNTIYF; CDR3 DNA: TGTGCCAGCTCACCAGGAGGCCCGTATGGAAACACCATATATTTT
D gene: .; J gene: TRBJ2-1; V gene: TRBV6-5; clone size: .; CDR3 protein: CASRTRDSVLFF; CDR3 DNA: TGTGCCAGCAGAACCCGGGACTCCGTGCTCTTCTTC
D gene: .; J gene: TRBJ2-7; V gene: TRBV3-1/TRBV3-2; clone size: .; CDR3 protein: CATGGGYEQYF; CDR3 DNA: TGTGCCACAGGTGGCGGGTACGAGCAGTACTTC
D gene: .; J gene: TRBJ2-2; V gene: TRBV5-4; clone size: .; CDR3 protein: CASSAPLDTGELFF; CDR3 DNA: TGTGCCAGCAGCGCACCACTCGACACCGGGGAGCTGTTTTTT
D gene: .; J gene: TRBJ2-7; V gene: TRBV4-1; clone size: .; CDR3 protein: CASTPFGGSSYEQYF; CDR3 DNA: TGCGCCAGCACCCCCTTTGGCGGCAGTTCCTACGAGCAGTACTTC
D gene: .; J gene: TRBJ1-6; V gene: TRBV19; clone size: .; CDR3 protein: CASSRPRTANSPLHF; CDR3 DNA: TGTGCCAGTAGCCGCCCCCGGACAGCCAATTCACCCCTCCACTTT
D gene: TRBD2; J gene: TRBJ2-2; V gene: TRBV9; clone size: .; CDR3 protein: CASSVNSGTNTGELFF; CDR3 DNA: TGTGCCAGCAGCGTAAATAGCGGGACGAACACCGGGGAGCTGTTTTTT
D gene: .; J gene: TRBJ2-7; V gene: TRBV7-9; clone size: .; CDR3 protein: CASSLASLAYEQYF; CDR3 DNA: TGTGCCAGCAGCTTAGCTAGCTTAGCCTACGAGCAGTACTTC
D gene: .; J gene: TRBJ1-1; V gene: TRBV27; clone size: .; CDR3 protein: CASSLLSPQGITEAFF; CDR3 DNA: TGTGCCAGCAGTTTATTGAGCCCTCAGGGGATCACTGAAGCTTTCTTT
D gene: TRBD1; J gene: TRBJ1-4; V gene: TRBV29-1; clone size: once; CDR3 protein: CSVKTGGEKLFF; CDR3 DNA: TGCAGCGTTAAGACAGGGGGTGAAAAACTGTTTTTT
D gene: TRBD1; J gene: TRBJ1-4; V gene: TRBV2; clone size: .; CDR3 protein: CASTQTGVSNEKLFF; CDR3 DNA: TGTGCCAGCACCCAGACAGGGGTTTCTAATGAAAAACTGTTTTTT
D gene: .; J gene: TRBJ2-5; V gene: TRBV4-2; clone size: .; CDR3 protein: CASSQERLAETQYF; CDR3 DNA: TGTGCCAGCAGCCAAGAGCGTCTAGCGGAGACCCAGTACTTC